These 20 T cell receptor beta chains came from one sample sequenced in a study of T cells after yellow fever vaccination. TCRdb re-analysed the 5' RACE reads in MiXCR, keeping a single row per CDR3 protein. The table includes about 510,000 distinct CDR3 sequences, 21% detected once. Sequences were derived from PBMCs, sampled approximately 20 days after the first yellow fever vaccination. Receptors originate from a man aged 18 to 29 who received the YFV17D yellow fever vaccine.

The table lists this clonotype with a few counts. The rearrangement links TRBV20-1 to TRBJ2-3; 10 bases match TRBD1. Germline assignment: CDR1 DFQATT and CDR2 SNEGSKA (reference sequence). The CDR3 runs 15 residues. Germline trimming cut 4 bases from V and 3 bases from J; bases unmatched to any gene: 7. The CDR3 loop reads CSANGGQGSTDTQYF. The CDR3 DNA is TGCAGTGCTAACGGGGGACAGGGGTCGACAGATACGCAGTATTTT.

This clonotype was detected only a few times. The chain has TRBV29-1 and TRBJ2-1, with D possibly TRBD2 on 6 matching bases. The CDR3 is made up of 15 amino acids. Germline CDR1 SQVTM, CDR2 ANQGSEA. Trimming removed 2 bases at V and 2 bases at J, with 13 bases between. CDR3 amino acids: CSVEPGGGAYNEQFF. The CDR3 bases are TGCAGCGTTGAACCCGGCGGAGGGGCCTACAATGAGCAGTTCTTC.

The J gene is TRBJ2-6, the V gene TRBV4-3, with unresolved D. Germline V lookup: CDR1 LGHNA, CDR2 YSLEER. The CDR3 totals 17 residues. The V end lost 0 bases, the J end lost 0 bases, and 9 bases lay between the germline ends. The chain's CDR3 is CASSQETSGSGANVLTF. The CDR3 bases are TGCGCCAGCAGCCAAGAGACATCCGGCTCTGGGGCCAACGTCCTGACTTTC.

Only a few counts were recorded for this clonotype. The chain joins TRBV7-2 to TRBJ2-3; D not certain. The CDR3 totals 14 residues. CDR1 and CDR2 from the germline V gene are SGHTA and FQGNSA. V was pared by 3 bases and J by 2 bases, with 9 bases between. CDR3 in amino acids: CASSFGWDTDTQYF. Here the CDR3 DNA reads TGTGCCAGCAGCTTTGGCTGGGACACAGATACGCAGTATTTT. Complete variable domain (other parts from reference TRBV7-2 and TRBJ2-3): GAGVSQSPSNKVTEKGKDVELRCDPISGHTALYWYRQSLGQGLEFLIYFQGNSAPDKSGLPSDRFSAERTGGSVSTLTIQRTQQEDSAVYLCASSFGWDTDTQYFGPGTRLTVL.

The V gene is TRBV12-3 or TRBV12-4, the J gene TRBJ2-7; D ambiguous. The CDR3 sequence is 14 residues long. The V gene lost 3 bases and the J gene lost 2 bases, with 11 bases spanning the gap. The CDR3 nucleotides are TGTGCCAGCAGTTTTCGCAGGAAGGCCTACGAGCAGTACTTC. Protein product: CASSFRRKAYEQYF.

The chain carries TRBV11-1 and TRBJ1-1, with D possibly matching TRBD1 (5 bases). V dropped 7 bases and J dropped 5 bases, with 17 bases sitting between them. This CDR3 has 14 residues. Looked up from germline, CDR1 is SGHAT and CDR2 is FQDESV (reference sequence). The CDR3 reads CASNSNGWGTEAFF. As DNA, the CDR3 is TGTGCCAGCAATTCGAATGGGTGGGGGACTGAAGCTTTCTTT.

This clonotype was recorded a few times. The chain is built from TRBV5-1 and TRBJ2-5; no clear D. V dropped 0 bases and J dropped 1 base, with 13 bases sitting between them. The germline CDR1 and CDR2 sequences are SGHRS and YFSETQ. This CDR3 is 16 amino acids long. In DNA form, the CDR3 reads TGCGCCAGCAGCTTGGTCGGAAGCCTTTTCCAAGAGACCCAGTACTTC. Residues: CASSLVGSLFQETQYF. The full variable domain, in which reference TRBV5-1 and TRBJ2-5 provide the parts outside the CDR3, is KAGVTQTPRYLIKTRGQQVTLSCSPISGHRSVSWYQQTPGQGLQFLFEYFSETQRNKGNFPGRFSGRQFSNSRSEMNVSTLELGDSALYLCASSLVGSLFQETQYFGPGTRLLVL.

This clonotype was seen a handful of times. The chain links TRBV12-3 or TRBV12-4 to TRBJ1-2, with D perhaps TRBD1 (6 bases). V dropped 6 bases and J dropped 0 bases, with 14 bases sitting between them. This CDR3 is 15 amino acids long. This CDR3 is CASSLRTAANYGYTF. In DNA, the CDR3 is TGTGCCAGCAGCCTTAGGACAGCGGCTAACTATGGCTACACCTTC.

In this sample, this clonotype turned up a few times. The J gene is TRBJ2-3, the V gene TRBV14, with 9 bases aligning to TRBD1. The CDR3 consists of 16 residues. J was trimmed by 6 bases and V by 0 bases; bases with no gene match: 7. CDR1 and CDR2 from the germline V gene are SGHDN and FVKESK. The CDR3 loop reads CASSQERDRAGDTQYF. CDR3 in DNA: TGTGCCAGCAGCCAAGAAAGGGACAGGGCAGGGGATACGCAGTATTTT.

In its sample, this clonotype was seen a few times. J is TRBJ2-1 and V is TRBV7-6; the D is unclear. The CDR3 loop spans 15 amino acids. V gave up 3 bases and J gave up 7 bases, with 16 bases separating them. Germline V gives CDR1 SGHVS, CDR2 FNYEAQ. CDR3 nucleotides: TGTGCCAGCAGCTTTTCCGGCCTAAAGGGAAATGAGCAGTTCTTC. Residues: CASSFSGLKGNEQFF. The whole variable domain, filled in from reference TRBV7-6 and TRBJ2-1, reads GAGVSQSPRYKVTKRGQDVALRCDPISGHVSLYWYRQALGQGPEFLTYFNYEAQQDKSGLPNDRFSAERPEGSISTLTIQRTEQRDSAMYRCASSFSGLKGNEQFFGPGTRLTVL.

This chain uses TRBV9 with TRBJ2-7; D may match TRBD1 or TRBD2 (6 bases each). This CDR3 is built from 16 residues. Trimming stripped 4 bases from V and 3 bases from J, with 20 bases between. Germline CDR1 and CDR2: SGDLS and YYNGEE. The CDR3: CASSSGRGPGVYEQYF. Written as DNA, the CDR3 is TGTGCCAGCAGCTCAGGCAGGGGCCCGGGGGTCTACGAGCAGTACTTC.

A few counts support this clonotype. The chain couples TRBV4-2 to TRBJ2-1; 9 bases fit TRBD2. This CDR3 has 15 residues. The germline V gene has CDR1 LGHNA and CDR2 YNFKEQ. The junction had 11 bases not matched to a gene; V was cut back by 4 bases and J by 10 bases. This chain's CDR3 is CASSLRGGDYEEQFF. The CDR3 DNA reads as TGTGCCAGCAGCCTTCGCGGGGGGGACTACGAGGAGCAGTTCTTC.

V usage is TRBV3-1 and J usage is TRBJ2-2; 9 positions agree with TRBD1. The germline V gene encodes CDR1 LGHDT and CDR2 YNNKEL (reference sequence). Trimming at V came to 6 bases and at J to 4 bases, leaving 9 bases not matched to a gene. The CDR3 runs to 16 residues. Here the CDR3 DNA reads TGTGCCAGCAGTCACACCGGGACAGGGATCACCGGGGAGCTGTTTTTT. Translated: CASSHTGTGITGELFF.

This clonotype occurred a few times. V is TRBV5-1 and J is TRBJ1-4, with 9 positions matching TRBD1. The J segment lost 8 bases and the V segment lost 3 bases, leaving 8 bases of the junction unmatched. The CDR3 sequence is 15 residues long. Germline lookup yields CDR1 SGHRS and CDR2 YFSETQ. CDR3: CASSWGTGREEKLFF. In nucleotides, the CDR3 is TGCGCCAGCAGCTGGGGGACAGGGCGCGAAGAAAAACTGTTTTTT.

This clonotype was counted between two and nine times. The chain couples TRBV7-2 to TRBJ2-5, with 9 nucleotides matching TRBD1. Germline V gives CDR1 SGHTA, CDR2 FQGNSA. J gave up 5 bases and V 5 bases, and 6 bases lay outside the gene matches. CDR3 length: 14 residues. Written as DNA, the CDR3 is TGTGCCAGCAGCCCTGGGGACAGGGCGGAGACCCAGTACTTC. This codes for CASSPGDRAETQYF.

This clonotype appeared a few times. This sequence joins TRBV7-2 and TRBJ2-2; the D gene is possibly TRBD1 (6 bases). Germline loops: CDR1 SGHTA, CDR2 FQGNSA. The CDR3 length is 14 residues. V was pared by 1 base and J by 6 bases, with 9 bases between. The DNA for the CDR3 is TGTGCCAGCAGCTTAGTAGGGGGAGCCGGGGAGCTGTTTTTT. Translation: CASSLVGGAGELFF.

This clonotype has at least ten counts. The chain is built from TRBV5-1 and TRBJ2-5; D may match TRBD1 or TRBD2 (5 bases each). The V gene's germline CDR1 is SGHRS and CDR2 YFSETQ. The CDR3 is 14 residues long. V was cut by 2 bases and J by 1 base, with 9 bases left in between. The CDR3 DNA reads TGCGCCAGCAGCTTTGGGACGGTCCAAGAGACCCAGTACTTC. It codes for CASSFGTVQETQYF.

This clonotype appeared a few times. The chain joins TRBV20-1 to TRBJ1-2; no definite D call. Trimming took off 0 bases at V and 8 bases at J, with 16 bases between the two ends. Germline V lookup: CDR1 DFQATT, CDR2 SNEGSKA (reference sequence). The length of the CDR3 is 14 residues. This chain's CDR3 is CSARDHREYYGYTF. CDR3 DNA: TGCAGTGCTAGAGATCATAGAGAGTATTACGGCTACACCTTC.

This clonotype occurred many times. The chain couples TRBV7-2 to TRBJ2-5; unclear D gene. Trimming cost V 3 bases and J 2 bases, with 10 bases left between them. The germline gives CDR1 SGHTA, CDR2 FQGNSA. There are 14 residues in the CDR3. CDR3 sequence reads: CASSLRTAQETQYF. The CDR3 DNA is TGTGCCAGCAGCTTGAGAACAGCACAAGAGACCCAGTACTTC.

This clonotype was detected a few times. J is TRBJ1-5 and V is TRBV6-2 or TRBV6-3; possibly TRBD1 for D (5 bases). There are 14 residues in the CDR3. Trimming pared 0 bases from V and 6 bases from J, leaving 9 bases between. From germline, CDR1 is MNHEY and CDR2 SVGEGT. The CDR3 region is CASSYSSGLQPQHF. The CDR3 coding sequence is TGTGCCAGCAGTTACTCTTCAGGGCTTCAGCCCCAGCATTTT.